Each of the 23 T cell receptor beta chains below was sequenced from the same sample in a study of shared clonotypes between healthy human individuals. Some clones are missing from TCRdb's copy, which holds only in-frame ones; the method was immunoSEQ multiplex PCR. The table includes 1.5 million to 2.5 million clones, approximately 95% detected once. CD45RO-negative cells were positively selected for CCR7, leaving out terminally differentiated effector memory CD45RA+ cells. The specimen sequenced was naive CD8+ T cells sorted from blood. The receptors derive from a man between 18 and 35 years old in good health.

As to this clone: Relative to the germline gene, one junction end is altered; a read error may explain this. The chain uses TRBV30 and TRBJ2-2, with TRBD2 identical over 7 bases. Germline CDR1 GTSNPN, CDR2 SVGIG (reference sequence). This CDR3 is 15 amino acids long. The CDR3 is CARSVAGLGTGELFF. In DNA form, the CDR3 reads TGTGCCCGGAGTGTAGCAGGACTAGGGACCGGGGAGCTGTTTTTT.

CDR3 in DNA: TGTGCCAGCAGCTCGCGGGGGACAGGCTCTCGGTACGAGCAGTACTTC. Encoded protein: CASSSRGTGSRYEQYF. The J gene is TRBJ2-7, the V gene TRBV11-2; a weak D match, TRBD1 (8 bases). Looked up from germline, CDR1 is SGHAT and CDR2 is FQNNGV. V was trimmed by 4 bases and J by 4 bases, leaving 20 bases between them. The CDR3 is made up of 16 amino acids.

The J gene is TRBJ1-5, the V gene TRBV9, with TRBD1 as a possible D gene (5 bases). This CDR3 has 15 residues. The V end lost 4 bases, the J end lost 3 bases, and 14 bases lay between the germline ends. CDR1 SGDLS and CDR2 YYNGEE come from the germline V gene. CDR3 DNA: TGTGCCAGCAGCCCGACGCAGGGTAACAATCAGCCCCAGCATTTT. Encoded protein: CASSPTQGNNQPQHF.

The genes are TRBV9 and TRBJ2-3; 9 bases map to TRBD1. Germline CDR1 reads SGDLS; CDR2 reads YYNGEE. There are 18 residues in the CDR3. V lost 3 bases and J lost 0; bases outside the gene matches: 11. This CDR3 reads CASSGPRQGGTSTDTQYF. DNA for the CDR3: TGTGCCAGCAGCGGCCCGAGACAGGGGGGAACTAGCACAGATACGCAGTATTTT. Based on the CDR3 plus reference TRBV9 and TRBJ2-3, the full variable domain is DSGVTQTPKHLITATGQRVTLRCSPRSGDLSVYWYQQSLDQGLQFLIQYYNGEERAKGNILERFSAQQFPDLHSELNLSSLELGDSALYFCASSGPRQGGTSTDTQYFGPGTRLTVL.

V is TRBV5-1 and J is TRBJ2-2, with TRBD1 matching 7 bases. J lost 0 bases, V lost 3 bases, and 2 bases had no gene match. CDR1 and CDR2 (germline): SGHRS, YFSETQ. The CDR3 extends over 15 amino acids. The CDR3 sequence: CASSWDSANTGELFF. In DNA, the CDR3 is TGCGCCAGCAGCTGGGACAGTGCGAACACCGGGGAGCTGTTTTTT.

The rearrangement links TRBV6-5 to TRBJ2-2, with unresolved D. Germline loops: CDR1 MNHEY, CDR2 SVGAGI. V lost 7 bases, J lost 0 bases, and 9 bases lay in between. The CDR3 has 14 amino acids. The CDR3 is CASTPLPNTGELFF. The CDR3 coding sequence is TGTGCCAGCACCCCCTTACCGAACACCGGGGAGCTGTTTTTT.

The chain is built from TRBV5-6 and TRBJ2-4; 9 bases map to TRBD2. The CDR3 totals 13 residues. V was pared by 5 bases and J by 8 bases, with 5 bases of the junction left unmatched. Germline CDR1 reads SGHDT; CDR2 reads YYEEEE. CDR3 region: CASSPSGKYIQYF. The CDR3 DNA reads TGTGCCAGCAGTCCTAGCGGGAAATACATTCAGTACTTC. The variable domain in full, completed from reference TRBV5-6 and TRBJ2-4, reads DAGVTQSPTHLIKTRGQQVTLRCSPKSGHDTVSWYQQALGQGPQFIFQYYEEEERQRGNFPDRFSGHQFPNYSSELNVNALLLGDSALYLCASSPSGKYIQYFGAGTRLSVL.

The chain is built from TRBV2 and TRBJ2-1, with a tentative D call TRBD2 (6 bases). Per germline, CDR1 SNHLY and CDR2 FYNNEI. Deletions cut 10 bases from V and 0 bases from J, with 22 bases between. CDR3 length equals 17 residues. The CDR3 here is CAIPGLSFFSSYNEQFF. The CDR3 DNA reads TGTGCCATCCCGGGACTTTCCTTTTTTAGCTCCTACAATGAGCAGTTCTTC.

The V call is TRBV28, the J call TRBJ1-1; unclear D gene. V gave up 6 bases and J gave up 0 bases, with 8 bases separating them. From germline, CDR1 is MDHEN and CDR2 SYDVKM. This CDR3 is built from 13 residues. DNA of the CDR3: TGTGCCAGCAGGGAACCAATGAACACTGAAGCTTTCTTT. Translated: CASREPMNTEAFF. Full variable domain (outside the CDR3, taken from reference TRBV28 and TRBJ1-1): DVKVTQSSRYLVKRTGEKVFLECVQDMDHENMFWYRQDPGLGLRLIYFSYDVKMKEKGDIPEGYSVSREKKERFSLILESASTNQTSMYLCASREPMNTEAFFGQGTRLTVV.

The V and J genes are TRBV6-1 and TRBJ2-1; no clear D gene. The germline gives CDR1 MNHNS, CDR2 SASEGT. Trimming took off 7 bases at V and 7 bases at J, with 14 bases between the two ends. The CDR3 is made up of 13 amino acids. The DNA for the CDR3 is TGTGCCAGCACGAGCATTCCGTCTAATGAGCAGTTCTTC. Residues: CASTSIPSNEQFF.

J is TRBJ2-3 and V is TRBV9, with 9 bases matching TRBD2. V dropped 2 bases and J dropped 0; count of bases not matched to a gene: 4. The CDR3 sequence is 16 residues long. Germline V gene sequence: CDR1 SGDLS, CDR2 YYNGEE. CDR3 bases: TGTGCCAGCAGCGTTAGCGGGGGAGTCAGCACAGATACGCAGTATTTT. Its translation is CASSVSGGVSTDTQYF.

The rearrangement links TRBV9 to TRBJ1-6; no definite D call. The germline V gene has CDR1 SGDLS and CDR2 YYNGEE. This CDR3 is built from 15 residues. V lost 3 bases and J lost 3, with 10 bases in between. The CDR3 reads CASSGPENYNSPLHF. In DNA, the CDR3 is TGTGCCAGCAGCGGTCCCGAGAACTATAATTCACCCCTCCACTTT.

The chain is built from TRBV19 and TRBJ2-6; D may be TRBD1 (5 bases). Trimming took 3 bases from V and 2 from J, leaving 8 bases between them. The germline V gene encodes CDR1 LNHDA and CDR2 SQIVND (reference sequence). The CDR3 runs 15 residues. For the CDR3, the DNA is TGTGCCAGTAGTATCGACAGAGCTGGGGCCAACGTCCTGACTTTC. This translates into CASSIDRAGANVLTF. Full variable domain (outside the CDR3, taken from reference TRBV19 and TRBJ2-6): DGGITQSPKYLFRKEGQNVTLSCEQNLNHDAMYWYRQDPGQGLRLIYYSQIVNDFQKGDIAEGYSVSREKKESFPLTVTSAQKNPTAFYLCASSIDRAGANVLTFGAGSRLTVL.

This clone was recorded only once. V usage is TRBV6-6 and J usage is TRBJ1-2; D gene uncertain. CDR1 is MNHNY and CDR2 is SVGAGI in the germline V gene (reference sequence). V dropped 2 bases and J dropped 6 bases, with 16 bases sitting between them. CDR3 length: 15 amino acids. This chain's CDR3 is CASSYTLEGMDGYTF. The CDR3 coding sequence is TGTGCCAGCAGTTACACGCTAGAGGGAATGGATGGCTACACCTTC.

V gene TRBV27 combines with J gene TRBJ2-7, with TRBD2 matching over 7 bases. The CDR3 loop spans 16 amino acids. Germline trimming cut 6 bases from V and 0 bases from J; bases unmatched to any gene: 11. The germline V gene has CDR1 MNHEY and CDR2 SMNVEV (reference sequence). The DNA of the CDR3 is TGTGCCAGCAGGTCTTCTCGGGGGGATAACTCCTACGAGCAGTACTTC. It yields the protein CASRSSRGDNSYEQYF.

Notes on this clone: Other DNA sequences from this sample encode an identical CDR3 as well. The V call is TRBV7-3, the J call TRBJ2-2; D is unclear. This CDR3 spans 12 amino acids. Trimming left V 6 bases short and J 5 bases short, with 7 bases between. Germline lookup yields CDR1 SGHTA and CDR2 FQGTGA. The CDR3 nucleotides read TGTGCCAGCAGTCTGGGGACCGGGGAGCTGTTTTTT. Its protein product is CASSLGTGELFF. Drawing the rest from reference TRBV7-3 and TRBJ2-2, the complete variable domain is GAGVSQTPSNKVTEKGKYVELRCDPISGHTALYWYRQSLGQGPEFLIYFQGTGAADDSGLPNDRFFAVRPEGSVSTLKIQRTERGDSAVYLCASSLGTGELFFGEGSRLTVL.

The chain combines TRBV7-9 with TRBJ2-1; TRBD2 agrees at 7 bases. The CDR3 is made up of 16 amino acids. Germline V gene sequence: CDR1 SEHNR, CDR2 FQNEAQ (reference sequence). Unmatched junction bases numbered 9, after V lost 0 bases and J lost 7 bases. For the CDR3, the DNA is TGTGCCAGCAGCTTAGCGTTGGGGAGAGCGGGAAATGAGCAGTTCTTC. It encodes CASSLALGRAGNEQFF.

The rearrangement joins TRBV18 to TRBJ2-7; TRBD1 matches at 11 bases. V trimming: 5 bases; J trimming: 3 bases; junction bases outside the gene matches: 6. Germline CDR1 and CDR2: KGHSH and LQKENI. The CDR3 length is 15 residues. CDR3 protein: CASSLRDRGDYEQYF. As DNA, the CDR3 is TGTGCCAGCTCATTACGGGACAGGGGGGACTACGAGCAGTACTTC.

This clone counts as medium-sized. The J gene is TRBJ2-5, the V gene TRBV2; D remains ambiguous. The CDR3 has 12 amino acids. Germline values: CDR1 SNHLY, CDR2 FYNNEI. V was pared by 3 bases and J by 4 bases, with 6 bases between. The CDR3 region has the DNA TGTGCCAGCAGTGAGGTCGCAGAGACCCAGTACTTC. Amino acids: CASSEVAETQYF.

J is TRBJ2-7 and V is TRBV13; TRBD2 aligns across 9 bases. The junction had 8 bases not matched to a gene; V was cut back by 5 bases and J by 3 bases. The CDR3 sequence is 15 residues long. Germline loops: CDR1 PRHDT, CDR2 FYEKMQ (reference sequence). The CDR3 bases are TGTGCCAGCAGCCCCAATGGAGCGGGGGGCTACGAGCAGTACTTC. This gives the protein CASSPNGAGGYEQYF.

J is TRBJ2-7 and V is TRBV4-1; TRBD1 agrees at 8 bases. The CDR3 runs 14 residues. Germline CDR1 is MGHRA and CDR2 is YSYEKL. V lost 1 base to trimming and J lost 5 bases; unmatched junction nucleotides: 4. The CDR3, as DNA: TGCGCCAGCAGCCAAGTACAGGGGGGCCACGAGCAGTACTTC. Protein product: CASSQVQGGHEQYF.

V and J are TRBV4-1 and TRBJ1-2; 7 nucleotides agree with TRBD1. Per germline, CDR1 MGHRA and CDR2 YSYEKL. The CDR3 consists of 16 residues. After removal of 0 bases from V and 1 base from J, the junction contained 5 bases not matched to a gene. The CDR3 loop reads CASSQDQGTVNYGYTF. The CDR3, as DNA: TGCGCCAGCAGCCAAGATCAAGGGACAGTTAACTATGGCTACACCTTC.

This rearrangement joins TRBV5-1 to TRBJ2-1; D call uncertain. The CDR3 length is 16 residues. Per the germline V gene, CDR1 is SGHRS and CDR2 is YFSETQ. V lost 0 bases, J lost 0 bases, and 10 bases lay in between. The CDR3 bases are TGCGCCAGCAGCTTGGACAAGGAGAGCTCCTACAATGAGCAGTTCTTC. It encodes CASSLDKESSYNEQFF.